This T cell receptor (beta chain) came from a study of blood T cell repertoires in COVID-19. Study at large: Both acute and convalescent COVID-19 samples were obtained from the United States, Italy and Spain. From T cells, B-cell-depleted T cells, or PBMCs came the material, which was cDNA or gDNA.

Authors' processing steps: From reference gene primer amplification, estimates of nucleated cell counts were derived. TCRdb's table, derived via immunoSEQ multiplex PCR, lists solely in-frame clones and lacks some. That table furnishes V, J and clone size, whereas the DNA furnished D and trimming. This sample carries approximately 180,000 clones, roughly 82% of them seen once, and the ten largest clones take roughly 9.1%. The specimen sequenced was peripheral blood. The sequence was obtained from a woman aged 65 to 85 with acute or convalescent COVID-19.

In DNA form, the CDR3 reads TGTGCCAGCAGTTTCCCCCCGGTACCGAGCACAGATACGCAGTATTTT. It is translated as CASSFPPVPSTDTQYF. V gene TRBV28 combines with J gene TRBJ2-3, with unresolved D. The germline V gene has CDR1 MDHEN and CDR2 SYDVKM. The CDR3 sequence is 16 residues long. Trimming left V 3 bases short and J 0 bases short, with 13 bases between.